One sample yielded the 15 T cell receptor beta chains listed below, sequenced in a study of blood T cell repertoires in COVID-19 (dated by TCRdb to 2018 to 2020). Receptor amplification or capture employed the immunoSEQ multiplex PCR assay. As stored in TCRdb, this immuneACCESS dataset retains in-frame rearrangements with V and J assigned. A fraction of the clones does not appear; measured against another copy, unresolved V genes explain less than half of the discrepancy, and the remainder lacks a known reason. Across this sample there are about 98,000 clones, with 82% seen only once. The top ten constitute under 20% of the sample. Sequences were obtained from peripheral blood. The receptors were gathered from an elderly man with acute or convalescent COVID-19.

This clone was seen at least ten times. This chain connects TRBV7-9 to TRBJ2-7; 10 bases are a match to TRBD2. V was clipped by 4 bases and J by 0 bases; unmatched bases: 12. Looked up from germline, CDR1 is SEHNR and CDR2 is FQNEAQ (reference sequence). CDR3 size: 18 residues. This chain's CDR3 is CASSSLRVGLADSYEQYF. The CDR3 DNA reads TGTGCCAGCAGCTCCCTGCGGGTTGGACTAGCGGACTCCTACGAGCAGTACTTC.

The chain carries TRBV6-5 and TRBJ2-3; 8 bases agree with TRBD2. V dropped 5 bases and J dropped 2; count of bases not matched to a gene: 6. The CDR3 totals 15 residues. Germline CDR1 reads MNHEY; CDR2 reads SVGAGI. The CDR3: CASSPRGADTDTQYF. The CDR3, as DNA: TGTGCCAGCAGTCCGCGGGGGGCTGACACAGATACGCAGTATTTT.

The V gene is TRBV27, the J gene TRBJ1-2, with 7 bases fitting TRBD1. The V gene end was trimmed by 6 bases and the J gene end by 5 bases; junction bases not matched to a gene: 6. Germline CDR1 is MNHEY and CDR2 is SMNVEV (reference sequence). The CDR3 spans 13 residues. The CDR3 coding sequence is TGTGCCAGCAGCCCCGGGACAGTATATGGCTACACCTTC. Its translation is CASSPGTVYGYTF.

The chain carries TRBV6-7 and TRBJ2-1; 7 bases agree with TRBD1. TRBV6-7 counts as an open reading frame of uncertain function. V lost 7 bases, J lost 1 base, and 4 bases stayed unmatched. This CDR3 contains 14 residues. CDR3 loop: CASTGQASYNEQFF. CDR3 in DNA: TGTGCCAGCACCGGACAGGCGTCCTACAATGAGCAGTTCTTC.

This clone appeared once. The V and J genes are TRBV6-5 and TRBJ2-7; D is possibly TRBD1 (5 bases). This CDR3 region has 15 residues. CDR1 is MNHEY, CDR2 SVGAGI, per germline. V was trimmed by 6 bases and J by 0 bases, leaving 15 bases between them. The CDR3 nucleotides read TGTGCCAGCAGCACCCGCACAGGATACTCCTACGAGCAGTACTTC. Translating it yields CASSTRTGYSYEQYF.

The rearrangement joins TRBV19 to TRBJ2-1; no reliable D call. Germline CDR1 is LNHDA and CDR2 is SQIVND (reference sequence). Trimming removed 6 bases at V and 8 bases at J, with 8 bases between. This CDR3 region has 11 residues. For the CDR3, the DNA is TGTGCCAGTAGCAACCGGGATGAGCAGTTCTTC. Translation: CASSNRDEQFF.

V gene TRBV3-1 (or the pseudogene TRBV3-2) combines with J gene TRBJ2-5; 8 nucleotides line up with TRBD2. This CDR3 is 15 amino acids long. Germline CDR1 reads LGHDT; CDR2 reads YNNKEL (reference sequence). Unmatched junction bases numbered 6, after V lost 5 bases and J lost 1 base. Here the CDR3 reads CASSGRTSSQETQYF. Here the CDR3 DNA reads TGTGCCAGCAGCGGGCGGACTAGCAGCCAAGAGACCCAGTACTTC.

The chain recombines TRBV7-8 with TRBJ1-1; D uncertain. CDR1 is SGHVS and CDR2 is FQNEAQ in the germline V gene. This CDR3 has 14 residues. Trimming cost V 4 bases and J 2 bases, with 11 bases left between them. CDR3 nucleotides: TGTGCCAGCAGCTCCGGGGTCCAAAACACTGAAGCTTTCTTT. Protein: CASSSGVQNTEAFF.

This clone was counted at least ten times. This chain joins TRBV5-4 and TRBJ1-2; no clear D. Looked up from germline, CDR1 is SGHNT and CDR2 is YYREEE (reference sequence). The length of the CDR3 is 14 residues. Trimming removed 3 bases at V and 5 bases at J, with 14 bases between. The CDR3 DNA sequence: TGTGCCAGCAGCTCTAAGGCCACGGGGTATGGCTACACCTTC. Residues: CASSSKATGYGYTF.

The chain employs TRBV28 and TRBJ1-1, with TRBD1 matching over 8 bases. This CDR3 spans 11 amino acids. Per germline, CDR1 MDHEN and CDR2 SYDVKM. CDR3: CGTGIHTEAFF. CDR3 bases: TGTGGGACAGGGATTCACACTGAAGCTTTCTTT.

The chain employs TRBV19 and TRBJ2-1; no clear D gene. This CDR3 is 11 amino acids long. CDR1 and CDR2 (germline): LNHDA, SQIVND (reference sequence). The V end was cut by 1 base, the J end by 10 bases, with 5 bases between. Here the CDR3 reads CASSIAGEQFF. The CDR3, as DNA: TGTGCCAGTAGTATAGCCGGGGAGCAGTTCTTC.

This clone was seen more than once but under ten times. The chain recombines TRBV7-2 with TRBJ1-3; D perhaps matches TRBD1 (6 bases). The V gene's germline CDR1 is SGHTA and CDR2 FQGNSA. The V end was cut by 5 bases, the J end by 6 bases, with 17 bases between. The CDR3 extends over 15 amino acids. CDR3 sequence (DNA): TGTGCCAGCAGCCTTCACACAGGGAAAGTAAACACCATATATTTT. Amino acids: CASSLHTGKVNTIYF. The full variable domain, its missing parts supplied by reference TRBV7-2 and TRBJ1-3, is GAGVSQSPSNKVTEKGKDVELRCDPISGHTALYWYRQSLGQGLEFLIYFQGNSAPDKSGLPSDRFSAERTGGSVSTLTIQRTQQEDSAVYLCASSLHTGKVNTIYFGEGSWLTVV.

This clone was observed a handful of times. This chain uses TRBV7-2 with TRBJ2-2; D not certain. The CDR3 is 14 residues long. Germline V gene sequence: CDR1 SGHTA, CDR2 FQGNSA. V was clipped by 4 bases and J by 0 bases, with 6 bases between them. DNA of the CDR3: TGTGCCAGCAGCTACTCTCCGAACACCGGGGAGCTGTTTTTT. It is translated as CASSYSPNTGELFF.

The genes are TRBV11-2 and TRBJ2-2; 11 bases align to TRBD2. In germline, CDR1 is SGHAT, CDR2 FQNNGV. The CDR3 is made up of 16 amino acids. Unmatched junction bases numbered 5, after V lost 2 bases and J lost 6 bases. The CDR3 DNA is TGTGCCAGCAGCTTAACTAGCGGGGGCGGCGCCGGGGAGCTGTTTTTT. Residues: CASSLTSGGGAGELFF.

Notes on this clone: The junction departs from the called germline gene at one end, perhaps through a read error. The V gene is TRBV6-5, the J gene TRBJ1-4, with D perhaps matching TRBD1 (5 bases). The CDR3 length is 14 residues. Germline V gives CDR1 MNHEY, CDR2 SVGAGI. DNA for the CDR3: TGTGCCAGCCGCTCTGGAGGGGCGGATGAACCACTGTGTTTT. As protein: CASRSGGADEPLCF.